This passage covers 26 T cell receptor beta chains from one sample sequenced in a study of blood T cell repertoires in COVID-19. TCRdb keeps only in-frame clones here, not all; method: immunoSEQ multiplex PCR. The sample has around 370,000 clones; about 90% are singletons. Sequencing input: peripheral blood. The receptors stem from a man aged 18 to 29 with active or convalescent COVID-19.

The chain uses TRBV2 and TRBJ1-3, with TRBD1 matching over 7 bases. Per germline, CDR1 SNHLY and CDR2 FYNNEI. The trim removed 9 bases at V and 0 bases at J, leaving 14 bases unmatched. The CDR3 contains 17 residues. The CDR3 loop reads CARGTGTAFGSGNTIYF. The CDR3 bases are TGTGCCAGAGGTACCGGGACAGCGTTCGGCTCTGGAAACACCATATATTTT.

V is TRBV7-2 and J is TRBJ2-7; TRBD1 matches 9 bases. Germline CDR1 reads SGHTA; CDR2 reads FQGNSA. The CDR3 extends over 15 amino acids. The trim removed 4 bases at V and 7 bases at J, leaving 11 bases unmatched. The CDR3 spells CASSSAGTGFGEQYF. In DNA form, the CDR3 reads TGTGCCAGCAGCTCCGCCGGGACAGGGTTTGGAGAGCAGTACTTC.

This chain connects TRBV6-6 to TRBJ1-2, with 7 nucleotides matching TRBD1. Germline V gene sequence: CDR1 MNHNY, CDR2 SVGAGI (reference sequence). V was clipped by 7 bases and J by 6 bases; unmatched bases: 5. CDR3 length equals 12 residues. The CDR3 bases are TGTGCCAGCACCCGACAGGGCGATGGCTACACCTTC. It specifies CASTRQGDGYTF.

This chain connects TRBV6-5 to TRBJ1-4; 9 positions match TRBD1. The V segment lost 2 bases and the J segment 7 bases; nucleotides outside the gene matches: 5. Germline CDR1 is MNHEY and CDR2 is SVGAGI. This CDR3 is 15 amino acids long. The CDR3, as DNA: TGTGCCAGCAGTTACGGGACAGGGAGGCCTGAAAAACTGTTTTTT. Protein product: CASSYGTGRPEKLFF.

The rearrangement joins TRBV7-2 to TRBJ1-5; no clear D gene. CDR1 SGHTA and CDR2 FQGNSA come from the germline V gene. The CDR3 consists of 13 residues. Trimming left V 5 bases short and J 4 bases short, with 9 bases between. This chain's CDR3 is CASSRGQNQPQHF. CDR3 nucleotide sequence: TGTGCCAGCAGCCGTGGGCAGAATCAGCCCCAGCATTTT.

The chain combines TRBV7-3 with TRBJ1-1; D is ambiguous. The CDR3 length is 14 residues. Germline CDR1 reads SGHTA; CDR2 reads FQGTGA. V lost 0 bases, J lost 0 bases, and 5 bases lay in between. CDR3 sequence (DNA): TGTGCCAGCAGCTTAACATCCTTGAACACTGAAGCTTTCTTT. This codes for CASSLTSLNTEAFF.

The CDR3 DNA is TGTGCCAGCAGTGAACGACAGCTAGTGAGTGAGCAGTTCTTC. Residues: CASSERQLVSEQFF. V is TRBV2 and J is TRBJ2-1; TRBD1 might be the D (5 bases). Germline V gene sequence: CDR1 SNHLY, CDR2 FYNNEI. The V end lost 2 bases, the J end lost 9 bases, and 14 bases lay between the germline ends. The CDR3 consists of 14 residues.

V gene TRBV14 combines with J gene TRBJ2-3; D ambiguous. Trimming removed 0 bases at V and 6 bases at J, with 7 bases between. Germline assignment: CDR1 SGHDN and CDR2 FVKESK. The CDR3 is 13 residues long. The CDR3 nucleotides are TGTGCCAGCAGCCAAGACCCCCTGGATACGCAGTATTTT. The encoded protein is CASSQDPLDTQYF. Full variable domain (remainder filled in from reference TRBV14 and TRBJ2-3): EAGVTQFPSHSVIEKGQTVTLRCDPISGHDNLYWYRRVMGKEIKFLLHFVKESKQDESGMPNNRFLAERTGGTYSTLKVQPAELEDSGVYFCASSQDPLDTQYFGPGTRLTVL.

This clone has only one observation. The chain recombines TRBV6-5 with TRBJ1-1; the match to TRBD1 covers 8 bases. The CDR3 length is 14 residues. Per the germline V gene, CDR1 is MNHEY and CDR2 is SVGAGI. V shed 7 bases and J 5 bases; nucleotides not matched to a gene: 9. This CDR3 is CASIPTGAGTEAFF. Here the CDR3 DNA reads TGTGCCAGCATTCCGACAGGGGCTGGTACTGAAGCTTTCTTT.

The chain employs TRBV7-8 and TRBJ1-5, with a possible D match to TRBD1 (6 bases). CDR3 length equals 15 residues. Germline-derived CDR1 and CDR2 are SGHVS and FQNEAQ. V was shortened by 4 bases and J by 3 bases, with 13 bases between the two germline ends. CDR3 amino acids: CASSSNRAYNQPQHF. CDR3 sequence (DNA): TGTGCCAGCAGCTCGAACAGGGCCTACAATCAGCCCCAGCATTTT.

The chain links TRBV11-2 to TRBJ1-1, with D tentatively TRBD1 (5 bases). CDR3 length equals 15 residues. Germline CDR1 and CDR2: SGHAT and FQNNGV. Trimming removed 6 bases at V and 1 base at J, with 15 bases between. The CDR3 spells CASSLRHTGNTEAFF. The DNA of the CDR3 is TGTGCCAGCAGTCTCCGCCACACAGGGAACACTGAAGCTTTCTTT.

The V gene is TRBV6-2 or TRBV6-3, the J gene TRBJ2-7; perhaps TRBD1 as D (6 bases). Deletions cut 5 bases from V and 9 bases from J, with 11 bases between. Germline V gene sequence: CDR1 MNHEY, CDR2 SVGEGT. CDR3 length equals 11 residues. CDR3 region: CASSPQGPQYF. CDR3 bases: TGTGCCAGCAGTCCACAGGGCCCGCAGTACTTC.

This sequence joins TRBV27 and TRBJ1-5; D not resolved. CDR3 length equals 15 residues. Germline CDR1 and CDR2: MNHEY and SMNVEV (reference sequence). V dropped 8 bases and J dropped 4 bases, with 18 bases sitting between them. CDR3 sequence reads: CASSPGGQINQPQHF. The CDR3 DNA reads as TGTGCCAGCTCCCCCGGTGGGCAGATTAATCAGCCCCAGCATTTT.

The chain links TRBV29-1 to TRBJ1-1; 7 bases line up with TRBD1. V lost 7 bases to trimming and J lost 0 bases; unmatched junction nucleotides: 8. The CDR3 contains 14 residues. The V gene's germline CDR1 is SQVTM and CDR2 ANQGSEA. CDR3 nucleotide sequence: TGCAGCGCCGGGACAGATTTCATGAACACTGAAGCTTTCTTT. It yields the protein CSAGTDFMNTEAFF. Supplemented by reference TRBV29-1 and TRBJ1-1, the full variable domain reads SAVISQKPSRDICQRGTSLTIQCQVDSQVTMMFWYRQQPGQSLTLIATANQGSEATYESGFVIDKFPISRPNLTFSTLTVSNMSPEDSSIYLCSAGTDFMNTEAFFGQGTRLTVV.

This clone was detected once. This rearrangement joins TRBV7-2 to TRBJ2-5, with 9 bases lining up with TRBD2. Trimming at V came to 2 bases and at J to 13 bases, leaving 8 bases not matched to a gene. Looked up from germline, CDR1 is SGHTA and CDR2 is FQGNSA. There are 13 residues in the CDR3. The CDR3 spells CASSLSAGGIGYF. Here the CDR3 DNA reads TGTGCCAGCAGCTTATCTGCGGGAGGGATCGGGTACTTC.

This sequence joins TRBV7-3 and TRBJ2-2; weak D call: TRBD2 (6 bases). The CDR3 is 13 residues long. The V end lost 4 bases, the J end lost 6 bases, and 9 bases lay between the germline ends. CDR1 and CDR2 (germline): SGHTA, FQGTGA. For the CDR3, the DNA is TGTGCCAGCAGCTCCGGCGGGGCCGGGGAGCTGTTTTTT. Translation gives CASSSGGAGELFF. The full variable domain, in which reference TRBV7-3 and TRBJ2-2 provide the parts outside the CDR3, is GAGVSQTPSNKVTEKGKYVELRCDPISGHTALYWYRQSLGQGPEFLIYFQGTGAADDSGLPNDRFFAVRPEGSVSTLKIQRTERGDSAVYLCASSSGGAGELFFGEGSRLTVL.

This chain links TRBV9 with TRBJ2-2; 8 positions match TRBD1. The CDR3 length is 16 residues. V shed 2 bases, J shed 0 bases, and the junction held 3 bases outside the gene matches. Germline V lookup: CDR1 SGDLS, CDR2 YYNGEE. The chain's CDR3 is CASSVTDRANTGELFF. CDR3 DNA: TGTGCCAGCAGCGTTACGGACAGGGCGAACACCGGGGAGCTGTTTTTT.

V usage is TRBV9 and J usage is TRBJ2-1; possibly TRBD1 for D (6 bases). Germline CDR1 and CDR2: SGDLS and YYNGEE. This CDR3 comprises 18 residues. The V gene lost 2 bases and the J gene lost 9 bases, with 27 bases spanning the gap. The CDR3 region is CASSVFPGTGRGLGEQFF. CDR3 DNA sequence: TGTGCCAGCAGCGTTTTTCCAGGCACGGGCAGGGGCTTGGGTGAGCAGTTCTTC.

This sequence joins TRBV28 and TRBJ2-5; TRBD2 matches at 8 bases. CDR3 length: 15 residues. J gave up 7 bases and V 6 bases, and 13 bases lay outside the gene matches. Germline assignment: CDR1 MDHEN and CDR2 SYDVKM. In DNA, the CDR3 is TGTGCCAGCAGCCACCGGAGCGGGGGTCCGGGGACCCAGTACTTC. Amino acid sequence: CASSHRSGGPGTQYF.

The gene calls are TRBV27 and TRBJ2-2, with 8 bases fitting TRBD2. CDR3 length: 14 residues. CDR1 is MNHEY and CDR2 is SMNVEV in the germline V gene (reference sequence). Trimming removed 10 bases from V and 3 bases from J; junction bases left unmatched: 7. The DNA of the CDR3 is TGTGCCACCAAGACTAGCGAACACACCGGGGAGCTGTTTTTT. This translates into CATKTSEHTGELFF.

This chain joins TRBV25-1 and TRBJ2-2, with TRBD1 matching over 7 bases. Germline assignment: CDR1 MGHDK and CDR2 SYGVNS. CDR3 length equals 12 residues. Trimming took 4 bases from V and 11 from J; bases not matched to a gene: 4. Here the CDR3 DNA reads TGTGCCAGCAGTGCAGGGGGAATTGAGCTGTTTTTT. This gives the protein CASSAGGIELFF.

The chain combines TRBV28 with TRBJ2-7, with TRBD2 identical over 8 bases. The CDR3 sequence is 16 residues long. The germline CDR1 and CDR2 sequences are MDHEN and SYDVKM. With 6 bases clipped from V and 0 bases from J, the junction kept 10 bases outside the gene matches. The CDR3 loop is CASSTPGTRGSYEQYF. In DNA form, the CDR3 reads TGTGCCAGCAGCACCCCCGGGACTAGGGGCTCCTACGAGCAGTACTTC.

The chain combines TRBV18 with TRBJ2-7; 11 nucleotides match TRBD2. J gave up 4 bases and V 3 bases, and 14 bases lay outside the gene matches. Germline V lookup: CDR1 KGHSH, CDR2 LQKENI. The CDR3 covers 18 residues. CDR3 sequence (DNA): TGTGCCAGCTCACCGGAACTAGCGGGAGCGAAAGGAGGATACGAGCAGTACTTC. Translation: CASSPELAGAKGGYEQYF.

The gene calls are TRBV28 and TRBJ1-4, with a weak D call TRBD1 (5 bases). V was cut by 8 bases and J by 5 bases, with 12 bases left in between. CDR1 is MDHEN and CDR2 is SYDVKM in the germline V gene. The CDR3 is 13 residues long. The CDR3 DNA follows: TGTGCCAGCCGACGGGGGGGGAATGAAAAACTGTTTTTT. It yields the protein CASRRGGNEKLFF.

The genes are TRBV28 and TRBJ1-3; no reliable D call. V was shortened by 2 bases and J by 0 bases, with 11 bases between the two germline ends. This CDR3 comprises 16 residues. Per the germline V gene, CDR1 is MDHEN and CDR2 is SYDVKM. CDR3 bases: TGTGCCAGCAGTTTAAAGAGGCCCAGCTCTGGAAACACCATATATTTT. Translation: CASSLKRPSSGNTIYF.

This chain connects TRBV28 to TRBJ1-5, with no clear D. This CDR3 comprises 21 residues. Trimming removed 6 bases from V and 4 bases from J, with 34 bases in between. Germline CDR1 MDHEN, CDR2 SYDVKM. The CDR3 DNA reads TGTGCCAGCAGCCTTCTCCGATCCAAGGACGGCCCGGGGTGGGCGAATCAGCCCCAGCATTTT. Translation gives CASSLLRSKDGPGWANQPQHF.